Each of the 21 T cell receptor beta chains below was sequenced from the same sample in a study of blood T cell repertoires in COVID-19. TCRdb's table, derived via immunoSEQ multiplex PCR, lists solely in-frame clones and lacks some. Here the sample spans some 290,000 clones, approximately 90% being singletons. Sequences were obtained from peripheral blood. The source is a man aged 18 to 35 with active or convalescent COVID-19.

This sequence joins TRBV20-1 and TRBJ2-3, with TRBD2 identical over 8 bases. The CDR3 consists of 16 residues. Germline-derived CDR1 and CDR2 are DFQATT and SNEGSKA (reference sequence). J lost 1 base, V lost 3 bases, and 9 bases had no gene match. This chain's CDR3 is CSASPSQAGGTDTQYF. In DNA, the CDR3 is TGCAGTGCTAGTCCAAGCCAAGCGGGAGGCACAGATACGCAGTATTTT.

The chain joins TRBV5-1 to TRBJ2-7; D remains unclear. V was shortened by 2 bases and J by 5 bases, with 14 bases between the two germline ends. The CDR3 is 14 amino acids. Germline loops: CDR1 SGHRS, CDR2 YFSETQ. For the CDR3, the DNA is TGCGCCAGCAGCTTAAGGCGCGCGGCGGACGAGCAGTACTTC. This encodes CASSLRRAADEQYF.

CDR3 in DNA: TGTGCCATCAGAGACAGGGTTGAGGGTCGTGGCTACACCTTC. Its protein product is CAIRDRVEGRGYTF. The gene calls are TRBV10-3 and TRBJ1-2, with 7 bases matching TRBD1. The CDR3 totals 14 residues. Germline V gives CDR1 ENHRY, CDR2 SYGVKD. Unmatched junction bases numbered 11, after V lost 6 bases and J lost 7 bases.

V usage is TRBV6-6 and J usage is TRBJ2-5; 8 bases are shared with TRBD2. The CDR3 contains 16 residues. Germline V gives CDR1 MNHNY, CDR2 SVGAGI (reference sequence). V gave up 2 bases and J gave up 5 bases; unmatched junction bases: 10. CDR3 nucleotides: TGTGCCAGCAGTTACGGTCGGACTAGCCACAGGGAGACCCAGTACTTC. Protein product: CASSYGRTSHRETQYF.

The CDR3 here is CASGRDRGQETQYF. Written as DNA, the CDR3 is TGTGCCAGCGGCCGGGACAGGGGCCAAGAGACCCAGTACTTC. V and J are TRBV6-5 and TRBJ2-5, with 10 bases lining up with TRBD1. V was clipped by 8 bases and J by 1 base; unmatched bases: 4. The CDR3 is 14 amino acids. The germline gives CDR1 MNHEY, CDR2 SVGAGI.

The chain joins TRBV5-1 to TRBJ1-1; D call uncertain. The CDR3 has 13 residues. Germline CDR1 is SGHRS and CDR2 is YFSETQ. V was trimmed by 8 bases and J by 4 bases, leaving 15 bases between them. This CDR3 reads CARTSLSGTEAFF. For the CDR3, the DNA is TGCGCCAGGACGTCCTTGAGCGGCACTGAAGCTTTCTTT.

V and J are TRBV5-6 and TRBJ1-4; D unresolved. The CDR3 covers 13 residues. The germline gives CDR1 SGHDT, CDR2 YYEEEE. Trimming removed 0 bases at V and 8 bases at J, with 8 bases between. CDR3: CASSLGGQEKLFF. The CDR3 DNA reads as TGTGCCAGCAGCTTGGGAGGCCAAGAAAAACTGTTTTTT.

For the CDR3, the DNA is TGCGCCAGCAGCCATATCCCTCCCGGGGAGCTGTTTTTT. Residues: CASSHIPPGELFF. The chain has TRBV4-3 and TRBJ2-2, with no clear D. The CDR3 is made up of 13 amino acids. Trimming took 3 bases from V and 6 from J, leaving 8 bases between them. Germline values: CDR1 LGHNA, CDR2 YSLEER.

V gene TRBV27 combines with J gene TRBJ2-7; 8 nucleotides align to TRBD2. Germline V CDR1 and CDR2: MNHEY, SMNVEV (reference sequence). The CDR3 covers 16 residues. Trimming removed 6 bases from V and 3 bases from J; junction bases left unmatched: 13. CDR3 in amino acids: CASSSLVGRGDYEQYF. The CDR3 coding sequence is TGTGCCAGCAGCAGTTTGGTCGGGAGGGGTGACTACGAGCAGTACTTC.

V is TRBV30 and J is TRBJ1-6, with D possibly matching TRBD1 (5 bases). This CDR3 comprises 12 residues. Germline V gene data show CDR1 as GTSNPN and CDR2 as SVGIG (reference sequence). Trimming removed 3 bases from V and 15 bases from J, with 15 bases in between. CDR3 sequence reads: CAWRRDFLLLHF. In nucleotides, the CDR3 is TGTGCCTGGAGGAGGGACTTTTTACTCCTCCACTTT.

The chain carries TRBV29-1 and TRBJ2-5; tentative D call: TRBD1 (5 bases). CDR1 is SQVTM and CDR2 is ANQGSEA in the germline V gene. The CDR3 loop spans 12 amino acids. V lost 7 bases and J lost 4, with 13 bases in between. The CDR3 nucleotides read TGCAGCGGGGGTCCAGGGCGAGAGACCCAGTACTTC. Amino acid sequence: CSGGPGRETQYF.

V and J are TRBV7-2 and TRBJ2-7, with 8 bases that match TRBD1. The ends lost 2 bases at V and 3 bases at J; junction bases unmatched: 6. In germline, CDR1 is SGHTA, CDR2 FQGNSA. This CDR3 contains 15 residues. CDR3 residues: CASSLIGQGFYEQYF. DNA of the CDR3: TGTGCCAGCAGCTTAATCGGACAGGGATTCTACGAGCAGTACTTC.

This chain joins TRBV6-1 and TRBJ1-2; 8 bases match TRBD1. The CDR3 length is 18 residues. Trimming at V came to 2 bases and at J to 2 bases, leaving 13 bases not matched to a gene. The germline CDR1 and CDR2 sequences are MNHNS and SASEGT. The CDR3 DNA reads as TGTGCCAGCAGTGAACAGGGGGCCTTTCCAGCTTCGAACTATGGCTACACCTTC. Translating gives CASSEQGAFPASNYGYTF.

This chain joins TRBV7-3 and TRBJ1-1, with 10 bases lining up with TRBD1. Per the germline V gene, CDR1 is SGHTA and CDR2 is FQGTGA. After removal of 6 bases from V and 6 bases from J, the junction contained 10 bases not matched to a gene. The CDR3 contains 15 residues. The DNA of the CDR3 is TGTGCCAGCAGTTCGACGGGACAGGGGAGCGCTGAAGCTTTCTTT. Translated, it gives CASSSTGQGSAEAFF.

This sequence joins TRBV2 and TRBJ1-1; 10 nucleotides line up with TRBD1. Trimming took 11 bases from V and 4 from J; bases not matched to a gene: 10. Germline V gene lookup returns CDR1 SNHLY and CDR2 FYNNEI. CDR3 length: 14 residues. The CDR3 DNA reads TGTGCCGGAAAGACAGGGGGCGAGGGCACTGAAGCTTTCTTT. Encoded protein: CAGKTGGEGTEAFF.

As for this clone: This may be a read error: a much more frequent sequence differs by one nucleotide. The chain uses TRBV6-1 and TRBJ2-5, with 13 bases lining up with TRBD2. In germline, CDR1 is MNHNS, CDR2 SASEGT. V lost 2 bases, J lost 4 bases, and 1 base stayed unmatched. CDR3 length: 15 amino acids. The CDR3 is CASSETSGGAETQYF. CDR3 nucleotides: TGTGCCAGCAGTGAAACTAGCGGGGGGGCAGAGACCCAGTACTTC.

This clone was recorded only once. This rearrangement joins TRBV7-6 to TRBJ2-1; TRBD2 matches 10 bases. Germline CDR1 reads SGHVS; CDR2 reads FNYEAQ. V was pared by 5 bases and J by 5 bases, with 18 bases of the junction left unmatched. CDR3 length: 19 amino acids. Here the CDR3 reads CASSTPGLASPQGHNEQFF. The CDR3 bases are TGTGCCAGCAGCACTCCGGGACTAGCGTCACCCCAGGGGCACAATGAGCAGTTCTTC.

This chain uses TRBV9 with TRBJ2-3; 8 nucleotides align to TRBD1. V lost 2 bases, J lost 4 bases, and 6 bases stayed unmatched. The CDR3 extends over 15 amino acids. Germline loops: CDR1 SGDLS, CDR2 YYNGEE. The CDR3 is CASSVQGAGADTQYF. The CDR3 DNA sequence: TGTGCCAGCAGCGTTCAGGGGGCTGGGGCAGATACGCAGTATTTT.

The chain links TRBV2 to TRBJ2-1, with 8 bases lining up with TRBD1. Per germline, CDR1 SNHLY and CDR2 FYNNEI. After removal of 8 bases from V and 9 bases from J, the junction contained 12 bases not matched to a gene. The CDR3 runs to 14 residues. Here the CDR3 reads CASVQGTGLLEQFF. The CDR3 DNA reads as TGTGCCAGCGTGCAGGGGACAGGCCTGCTTGAGCAGTTCTTC.

The sample holds a few counts of this clone. This CDR3 reads CASSWGQGGGYTF. The CDR3 DNA follows: TGTGCCAGCAGTTGGGGACAGGGTGGAGGCTACACCTTC. J is TRBJ1-2 and V is TRBV25-1; 9 bases are a match to TRBD1. J gave up 8 bases and V 5 bases, and 6 bases lay outside the gene matches. CDR1 MGHDK and CDR2 SYGVNS come from the germline V gene. This CDR3 has 13 amino acids.

The rearrangement uses TRBV20-1 and TRBJ2-5; D might be TRBD2 (6 bases). V gave up 3 bases and J gave up 3 bases, with 14 bases separating them. Germline CDR1 DFQATT, CDR2 SNEGSKA (reference sequence). The length of the CDR3 is 14 residues. The CDR3 nucleotides read TGCAGTGCTAGTCCCTTTATAGCGGAAGAGACCCAGTACTTC. Encoded protein: CSASPFIAEETQYF.